One and the same sample provided the 32 T cell receptor beta chains below, sequenced in a study of Ad26.COV2.S vaccination and SARS-CoV-2 variants. The assay was immunoSEQ multiplex PCR, and TCRdb's table has in-frame clones only and misses some. The table lists 300,000 to 400,000 clones, 87% of them singletons. Stated treatment: roughly 20 received Ad26.COV2.S at low or high dose, single or two shots; several received placebo; per-sample allocation not given. Sampling was performed 63 days after the first vaccine or placebo injection. This specimen was peripheral blood, taken in a trial of Ad26.COV2.S vaccine versus placebo. Receptor source: a person between 18 and 65 years old who received the Ad26.COV2.S COVID-19 vaccine or a placebo.

This chain joins TRBV5-5 and TRBJ2-3; D is ambiguous. This CDR3 comprises 15 residues. Trimming shortened V by 6 bases and J by 2 bases, and 16 bases separated the two germline ends. CDR1 SGHKS and CDR2 YYEKEE come from the germline V gene (reference sequence). The CDR3 loop reads CASTTPASFTDTQYF. In DNA form, the CDR3 reads TGTGCCAGCACAACGCCGGCCTCATTCACAGATACGCAGTATTTT.

This clone was detected once. The V and J genes are TRBV7-5 and TRBJ1-2; the table calls TRBD1, which could not be checked here. TRBV7-5 corresponds to a pseudogene. The CDR3 has 15 amino acids. The CDR3 spells CARSSRQGFEGGYTF. As DNA, the CDR3 is TGTGCCAGAAGCTCCCGACAGGGGTTTGAGGGCGGCTACACCTTC.

This clone was detected a few times. The CDR3 sequence: CASSVEPGNSPLHF. CDR3 sequence (DNA): TGTGCCAGCAGCGTCGAGCCGGGGAATTCACCCCTCCACTTT. The rearrangement uses TRBV9 and TRBJ1-6, with D unclear. Trimming removed 2 bases at V and 7 bases at J, with 10 bases between. The CDR3 covers 14 residues. Germline assignment: CDR1 SGDLS and CDR2 YYNGEE. The complete variable domain, with remaining parts taken from reference TRBV9 and TRBJ1-6, reads DSGVTQTPKHLITATGQRVTLRCSPRSGDLSVYWYQQSLDQGLQFLIQYYNGEERAKGNILERFSAQQFPDLHSELNLSSLELGDSALYFCASSVEPGNSPLHFGNGTRLTVT.

The chain combines TRBV5-6 with TRBJ1-5; 7 bases are shared with TRBD1. This CDR3 has 12 residues. The junction had 4 bases not matched to a gene; V was cut back by 4 bases and J by 9 bases. CDR1 SGHDT and CDR2 YYEEEE come from the germline V gene. The DNA of the CDR3 is TGTGCCAGCAGCCTATGGACAGGGCCCCAGCATTTT. This sequence encodes CASSLWTGPQHF.

The chain links TRBV11-2 to TRBJ2-3; TRBD2 agrees at 9 bases. CDR1 and CDR2 (germline): SGHAT, FQNNGV. The CDR3 covers 15 residues. V lost 3 bases to trimming and J lost 6 bases; unmatched junction nucleotides: 7. The CDR3 reads CASSLIGAGGDTQYF. The CDR3 region has the DNA TGTGCCAGCAGCTTGATAGGAGCGGGAGGTGATACGCAGTATTTT. Full variable domain (missing parts from reference TRBV11-2 and TRBJ2-3): EAGVAQSPRYKIIEKRQSVAFWCNPISGHATLYWYQQILGQGPKLLIQFQNNGVVDDSQLPKDRFSAERLKGVDSTLKIQPAKLEDSAVYLCASSLIGAGGDTQYFGPGTRLTVL.

This clone was recorded once. The rearrangement joins TRBV6-6 to TRBJ2-7; no firm D call. The CDR3 spans 11 residues. In germline, CDR1 is MNHNY, CDR2 SVGAGI (reference sequence). V was clipped by 7 bases and J by 3 bases, with 7 bases between them. The CDR3 spells CASIRVYEQYF. The CDR3 nucleotides are TGTGCCAGCATTAGGGTCTACGAGCAGTACTTC.

The rearrangement uses TRBV4-1 and TRBJ1-2; 10 positions match TRBD1. Germline values: CDR1 MGHRA, CDR2 YSYEKL. The V segment lost 4 bases and the J segment 4 bases; nucleotides outside the gene matches: 6. The CDR3 is 15 residues long. CDR3: CASSLRTGGIYGYTF. The CDR3 nucleotides are TGCGCCAGCAGCCTTAGGACAGGGGGAATCTATGGCTACACCTTC.

V usage is TRBV2 and J usage is TRBJ1-5; D not resolved. V was trimmed by 6 bases and J by 3 bases, leaving 6 bases between them. Germline CDR1 SNHLY, CDR2 FYNNEI. The CDR3 sequence is 12 residues long. CDR3 loop: CASSPDNQPQHF. The CDR3 DNA is TGTGCCAGCAGCCCAGACAATCAGCCCCAGCATTTT.

The V and J genes are TRBV18 and TRBJ1-6; D is possibly TRBD1 (5 bases). From germline, CDR1 is KGHSH and CDR2 LQKENI. The CDR3 contains 16 residues. V lost 3 bases to trimming and J lost 0 bases, with 9 bases between them. CDR3 sequence reads: CASSPQGSSYNSPLHF. The CDR3 DNA follows: TGTGCCAGCTCACCGCAGGGCAGCTCCTATAATTCACCCCTCCACTTT.

The CDR3 spells CASSPKGQGAEAFF. DNA for the CDR3: TGTGCCAGCAGCCCCAAGGGACAGGGGGCTGAAGCTTTCTTT. This sequence joins TRBV11-2 and TRBJ1-1, with 11 bases matching TRBD1. V shed 5 bases and J 6 bases; nucleotides not matched to a gene: 5. The CDR3 is 14 residues long. CDR1 and CDR2 from the germline V gene are SGHAT and FQNNGV.

The rearrangement joins TRBV5-1 to TRBJ2-3; D possibly corresponds to TRBD2 (5 bases). CDR1 and CDR2 (germline): SGHRS, YFSETQ. The CDR3 is 16 amino acids. Trimming took 7 bases from V and 6 from J, leaving 24 bases between them. The CDR3 loop reads CASGPSFAGATDTQYF. The CDR3 DNA reads as TGCGCCAGCGGACCATCATTCGCGGGCGCCACGGATACGCAGTATTTT. Full variable domain (outside the CDR3, taken from reference TRBV5-1 and TRBJ2-3): KAGVTQTPRYLIKTRGQQVTLSCSPISGHRSVSWYQQTPGQGLQFLFEYFSETQRNKGNFPGRFSGRQFSNSRSEMNVSTLELGDSALYLCASGPSFAGATDTQYFGPGTRLTVL.

This chain links TRBV6-5 with TRBJ1-2; possible D gene TRBD1, 5 bases. This CDR3 is built from 15 residues. Germline V CDR1 and CDR2: MNHEY, SVGAGI. V dropped 6 bases and J dropped 4 bases, with 18 bases sitting between them. CDR3 bases: TGTGCCAGCAGCAGGAGACAGCCCGGGAGCTATGGCTACACCTTC. Its translation: CASSRRQPGSYGYTF.

The rearrangement joins TRBV3-1 (or the pseudogene TRBV3-2) to TRBJ1-2; no reliable D call. Trimming cost V 1 base and J 4 bases, with 13 bases left between them. This CDR3 comprises 15 residues. CDR1 is LGHDT and CDR2 is YNNKEL in the germline V gene (reference sequence). The CDR3 sequence is CASSQGVPSGYGYTF. CDR3 coding DNA: TGTGCCAGCAGCCAAGGTGTGCCTTCGGGCTATGGCTACACCTTC.

J is TRBJ2-5 and V is TRBV7-6; D call uncertain. The CDR3 consists of 12 residues. The germline gives CDR1 SGHVS, CDR2 FNYEAQ. The V and J ends lost 4 bases and 5 bases respectively, with 8 bases between them. The CDR3, as DNA: TGTGCCAGCAGCTCGACTCGGGAGACCCAGTACTTC. Translating it yields CASSSTRETQYF.

The chain links TRBV19 to TRBJ2-1; TRBD1 agrees at 7 bases. CDR3 size: 23 residues. CDR1 is LNHDA and CDR2 is SQIVND in the germline V gene (reference sequence). Unmatched junction bases numbered 27, after V lost 1 base and J lost 3 bases. The CDR3 region is CASSIVWVCLKVQGSADYNEQFF. In DNA form, the CDR3 reads TGTGCCAGTAGTATAGTTTGGGTCTGCTTGAAGGTACAGGGGTCGGCAGACTACAATGAGCAGTTCTTC.

The V gene is TRBV11-2, the J gene TRBJ2-1; TRBD2 agrees at 7 bases. The CDR3 runs to 16 residues. Per germline, CDR1 SGHAT and CDR2 FQNNGV. With V trimmed by 0 bases and J by 8 bases, 10 bases remained unmatched. The CDR3: CASSLDRVGGEDEQFF. The CDR3 region has the DNA TGTGCCAGCAGCTTAGATAGGGTTGGGGGGGAGGATGAGCAGTTCTTC.

The chain employs TRBV25-1 and TRBJ1-3; D ambiguous. The CDR3 totals 11 residues. Germline V gene data show CDR1 as MGHDK and CDR2 as SYGVNS. The V gene lost 9 bases and the J gene lost 3 bases, with 6 bases spanning the gap. The CDR3 region is CASSIGNTIYF. CDR3 DNA sequence: TGTGCCAGTTCGATTGGAAACACCATATATTTT.

The chain has TRBV27 and TRBJ1-1; D might be TRBD1 (6 bases). The length of the CDR3 is 13 residues. Per germline, CDR1 MNHEY and CDR2 SMNVEV (reference sequence). V was trimmed by 6 bases and J by 6 bases, leaving 14 bases between them. CDR3 nucleotide sequence: TGTGCCAGCAGACCCACAGGGTTGCCTGAAGCTTTCTTT. Its translation: CASRPTGLPEAFF.

The gene calls are TRBV5-5 and TRBJ2-3; 7 positions match TRBD1. CDR3 length equals 14 residues. V dropped 2 bases and J dropped 3; count of bases not matched to a gene: 3. Per the germline V gene, CDR1 is SGHKS and CDR2 is YYEKEE (reference sequence). In DNA, the CDR3 is TGTGCCAGCAGCTTTGACAGGGTTACAGATACGCAGTATTTT. This translates into CASSFDRVTDTQYF.

The genes are TRBV24-1 and TRBJ1-3; D uncertain. Trimming shortened V by 3 bases and J by 0 bases, and 14 bases separated the two germline ends. CDR3 length: 17 residues. The germline V gene encodes CDR1 KGHDR and CDR2 SFDVKD. The chain's CDR3 is CATSDPRESFSGNTIYF. The DNA of the CDR3 is TGTGCCACCAGTGATCCTAGGGAGTCCTTCTCTGGAAACACCATATATTTT.

This clone occurred once. The genes are TRBV11-3 and TRBJ1-1; no reliable D call. The CDR3 spans 14 residues. Germline CDR1 SGHNT, CDR2 YENEEA. Trimming took off 0 bases at V and 4 bases at J, with 9 bases between the two ends. The CDR3 protein is CASSLESGATEAFF. The CDR3 nucleotides are TGTGCCAGCAGCTTAGAGTCTGGAGCCACTGAAGCTTTCTTT.

CDR3 amino acids: CASSLGGREQFF. The CDR3 nucleotides read TGTGCCAGCAGCTTAGGAGGGCGTGAGCAGTTCTTC. The chain couples TRBV7-6 to TRBJ2-1; possible D gene TRBD2, 5 bases. The CDR3 is 12 residues long. Trimming took 1 base from V and 9 from J, leaving 7 bases between them. Germline V gene lookup returns CDR1 SGHVS and CDR2 FNYEAQ. Drawing the rest from reference TRBV7-6 and TRBJ2-1, the complete variable domain is GAGVSQSPRYKVTKRGQDVALRCDPISGHVSLYWYRQALGQGPEFLTYFNYEAQQDKSGLPNDRFSAERPEGSISTLTIQRTEQRDSAMYRCASSLGGREQFFGPGTRLTVL.

The chain employs TRBV3-1 (or the pseudogene TRBV3-2) and TRBJ2-7; 12 bases are shared with TRBD2. The ends lost 5 bases at V and 0 bases at J; junction bases unmatched: 5. Germline CDR1 and CDR2: LGHDT and YNNKEL (reference sequence). This CDR3 comprises 16 residues. The chain's CDR3 is CASSGTSGPYSYEQYF. The CDR3 DNA sequence: TGTGCCAGCAGCGGGACTAGCGGGCCTTACTCCTACGAGCAGTACTTC.

CDR3 sequence reads: CASSQDIVGLADNEQFF. The CDR3 nucleotides read TGTGCCAGCAGCCAAGATATCGTCGGACTAGCGGACAATGAGCAGTTCTTC. The chain carries TRBV3-1 (or the pseudogene TRBV3-2) and TRBJ2-1; 10 nucleotides agree with TRBD2. This CDR3 is built from 17 residues. Trimming cost V 0 bases and J 5 bases; bases outside gene matches: 7. Germline values: CDR1 LGHDT, CDR2 YNNKEL (reference sequence).

The chain couples TRBV13 to TRBJ2-1; TRBD2 matches 10 bases. Trimming cost V 3 bases and J 9 bases; bases outside gene matches: 8. Per germline, CDR1 PRHDT and CDR2 FYEKMQ (reference sequence). The CDR3 spans 15 residues. CDR3 amino acids: CASSLSGLAEAEQFF. The CDR3 bases are TGTGCCAGCAGCTTGAGTGGACTAGCGGAGGCTGAGCAGTTCTTC.

This clone was seen a handful of times. The rearrangement links TRBV6-5 to TRBJ2-3, with unresolved D. Germline V gene data show CDR1 as MNHEY and CDR2 as SVGAGI. The V and J ends lost 2 bases and 2 bases respectively, with 8 bases between them. This CDR3 contains 14 residues. In DNA form, the CDR3 reads TGTGCCAGCAGTTACGGGGTTTTCACAGATACGCAGTATTTT. It encodes CASSYGVFTDTQYF.

V usage is TRBV7-6 and J usage is TRBJ2-7; D might be TRBD1 (6 bases). The V and J ends lost 2 bases and 3 bases respectively, with 8 bases between them. The CDR3 covers 13 residues. Germline lookup yields CDR1 SGHVS and CDR2 FNYEAQ. The CDR3 protein is CASSLKDSYEQYF. CDR3 nucleotides: TGTGCCAGCAGCTTAAAGGACAGCTACGAGCAGTACTTC.

V and J are TRBV4-3 and TRBJ2-3; 9 bases agree with TRBD1. Germline CDR1 is LGHNA and CDR2 is YSLEER. This CDR3 has 15 amino acids. The V gene end was trimmed by 3 bases and the J gene end by 5 bases; junction bases not matched to a gene: 6. This chain's CDR3 is CASSQDRGGGDTQYF. The DNA of the CDR3 is TGCGCCAGCAGCCAGGACAGGGGCGGTGGAGATACGCAGTATTTT.

The chain is built from TRBV19 and TRBJ1-1; D not certain. CDR1 LNHDA and CDR2 SQIVND come from the germline V gene (reference sequence). The V end was cut by 3 bases, the J end by 3 bases, with 11 bases between. This CDR3 comprises 14 residues. CDR3 amino acids: CASSMAKGYTEAFF. The CDR3 DNA follows: TGTGCCAGTAGTATGGCTAAGGGTTACACTGAAGCTTTCTTT.

This sequence joins TRBV3-1 (or the pseudogene TRBV3-2) and TRBJ2-3; no clear D. The V gene lost 8 bases and the J gene lost 5 bases, with 8 bases spanning the gap. The CDR3 contains 11 residues. Germline CDR1 LGHDT, CDR2 YNNKEL (reference sequence). This CDR3 is CASVMQDTQYF. CDR3 DNA: TGTGCCAGCGTCATGCAAGATACGCAGTATTTT.

This chain uses TRBV12-5 with TRBJ1-4, with D hard to call. The CDR3 runs to 14 residues. The germline V gene encodes CDR1 LGHNT and CDR2 FRNRAP. Between the trimmed V and J ends, which lost 5 bases and 8 bases, there was a span of 15 bases. The CDR3 region is CASGQEPLWEKLFF. CDR3 DNA: TGTGCTAGTGGTCAAGAACCCTTATGGGAAAAACTGTTTTTT.

The chain recombines TRBV29-1 with TRBJ2-5; 8 nucleotides agree with TRBD2. The V segment lost 3 bases and the J segment 1 base; nucleotides outside the gene matches: 10. Per the germline V gene, CDR1 is SQVTM and CDR2 is ANQGSEA. This CDR3 contains 16 residues. The DNA for the CDR3 is TGCAGCGTTGAGATAGCCGGCGGGGGGTTCCAAGAGACCCAGTACTTC. Protein: CSVEIAGGGFQETQYF.